These 9 T cell receptor beta chains were all obtained from the same sample, sequenced in a study of PD-1 blockade in classical Hodgkin lymphoma. Assay used: immunoSEQ multiplex PCR; TCRdb lists only in-frame clones, some missing. This repertoire shows about 23,000 clones, 84% found once; its top ten account for less than 2%. Exposure to brentuximab vedotin varied, and each patient had relapsed following autologous stem cell transplantation. The study purified CD4+ T cells from thawed PBMCs using magnetic negative selection. Material: CD4+ T cells from blood, obtained at baseline. The receptors stem from a human donor with classical Hodgkin lymphoma.

The genes are TRBV5-1 and TRBJ2-7; D may be TRBD2 (6 bases). The V gene lost 0 bases and the J gene lost 2 bases, with 12 bases spanning the gap. This CDR3 region has 15 residues. Germline CDR1 reads SGHRS; CDR2 reads YFSETQ. In nucleotides, the CDR3 is TGCGCCAGCAGCTTGGGGGCAGGGACTGCCTACGAGCAGTACTTC. Protein product: CASSLGAGTAYEQYF. Looking up the rest from reference TRBV5-1 and TRBJ2-7 gives the full variable domain: KAGVTQTPRYLIKTRGQQVTLSCSPISGHRSVSWYQQTPGQGLQFLFEYFSETQRNKGNFPGRFSGRQFSNSRSEMNVSTLELGDSALYLCASSLGAGTAYEQYFGPGTRLTVT.

The CDR3 DNA sequence: TGTGCCAGCAGCTATTCCGGGACAGAGGAGACCCAGTACTTC. Amino acids: CASSYSGTEETQYF. This rearrangement joins TRBV7-7 to TRBJ2-5, with TRBD1 matching 7 bases. V gave up 4 bases and J gave up 5 bases; unmatched junction bases: 7. Looked up from germline, CDR1 is SSHAT and CDR2 is FNYEAQ (reference sequence). This CDR3 is built from 14 residues.

The chain is built from TRBV7-9 and TRBJ2-7, with D possibly matching TRBD2 (5 bases). CDR1 is SEHNR, CDR2 FQNEAQ, per germline (reference sequence). Trimming stripped 5 bases from V and 0 bases from J, with 14 bases between. The CDR3 runs to 15 residues. This CDR3 is CASSPRTESSYEQYF. As DNA, the CDR3 is TGTGCCAGCAGCCCCAGGACTGAGAGCTCCTACGAGCAGTACTTC.

The chain has TRBV5-1 and TRBJ2-1, with D possibly being TRBD1 or TRBD2 (5 bases each). This CDR3 spans 17 amino acids. V shed 4 bases and J shed 7 bases, with 24 bases lying between them. Germline V gene lookup returns CDR1 SGHRS and CDR2 YFSETQ. The CDR3: CASSPEAGSYRENEQFF. The DNA for the CDR3 is TGCGCCAGCAGCCCGGAGGCAGGGTCGTACCGGGAAAATGAGCAGTTCTTC. The full variable domain, completed using reference TRBV5-1 and TRBJ2-1, is KAGVTQTPRYLIKTRGQQVTLSCSPISGHRSVSWYQQTPGQGLQFLFEYFSETQRNKGNFPGRFSGRQFSNSRSEMNVSTLELGDSALYLCASSPEAGSYRENEQFFGPGTRLTVL.

The chain joins TRBV4-3 to TRBJ2-3; possibly TRBD2 for D (7 bases). The length of the CDR3 is 15 residues. In germline, CDR1 is LGHNA, CDR2 YSLEER. V was cut by 3 bases and J by 6 bases, with 16 bases left in between. The CDR3 DNA reads as TGCGCCAGCAGCCAGGACGGGGGGCCTTTCGATACGCAGTATTTT. Translating it yields CASSQDGGPFDTQYF.

The chain links TRBV7-3 to TRBJ2-1; D perhaps matches TRBD1 (5 bases). The CDR3 runs 15 residues. The V and J ends lost 6 bases and 2 bases respectively, with 14 bases between them. Germline V gene data show CDR1 as SGHTA and CDR2 as FQGTGA. CDR3 DNA: TGTGCCAGCAGTTCAGACAGAGGTCCCTACAATGAGCAGTTCTTC. Its protein is CASSSDRGPYNEQFF.

The chain links TRBV7-9 to TRBJ1-2; possibly TRBD1 for D (5 bases). This CDR3 has 13 residues. Germline V CDR1 and CDR2: SEHNR, FQNEAQ (reference sequence). V was trimmed by 2 bases and J by 6 bases, leaving 10 bases between them. In nucleotides, the CDR3 is TGTGCCAGCAGCTTAATGGGAGGGGATGGCTACACCTTC. Encoded protein: CASSLMGGDGYTF.

The chain couples TRBV7-9 to TRBJ1-4; a possible D gene is TRBD1 (6 bases). CDR1 SEHNR and CDR2 FQNEAQ come from the germline V gene (reference sequence). Trimming shortened V by 5 bases and J by 8 bases, and 12 bases separated the two germline ends. The length of the CDR3 is 13 residues. The CDR3 here is CASSRQVQEKLFF. CDR3 bases: TGTGCCAGCAGCCGACAGGTACAAGAAAAACTGTTTTTT.

The genes are TRBV6-6 and TRBJ2-5; no reliable D call. V was pared by 8 bases and J by 5 bases, with 12 bases between. The CDR3 is 12 residues long. Germline V lookup: CDR1 MNHNY, CDR2 SVGAGI (reference sequence). CDR3 residues: CASGPLTETQYF. The CDR3 DNA is TGTGCCAGCGGCCCGCTCACGGAGACCCAGTACTTC.